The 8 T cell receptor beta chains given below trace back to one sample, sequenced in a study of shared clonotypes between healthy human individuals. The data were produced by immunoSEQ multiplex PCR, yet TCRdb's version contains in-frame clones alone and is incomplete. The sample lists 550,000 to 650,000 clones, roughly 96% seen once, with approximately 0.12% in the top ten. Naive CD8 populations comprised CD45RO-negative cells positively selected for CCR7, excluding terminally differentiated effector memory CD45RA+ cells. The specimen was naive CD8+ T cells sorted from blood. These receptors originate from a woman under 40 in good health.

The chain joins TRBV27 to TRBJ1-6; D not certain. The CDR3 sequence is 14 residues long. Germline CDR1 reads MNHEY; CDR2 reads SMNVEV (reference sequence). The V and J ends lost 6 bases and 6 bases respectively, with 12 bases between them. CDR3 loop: CASRPGSRNSPLHF. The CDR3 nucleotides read TGTGCCAGCAGACCCGGGTCCCGTAATTCACCCCTCCACTTT.

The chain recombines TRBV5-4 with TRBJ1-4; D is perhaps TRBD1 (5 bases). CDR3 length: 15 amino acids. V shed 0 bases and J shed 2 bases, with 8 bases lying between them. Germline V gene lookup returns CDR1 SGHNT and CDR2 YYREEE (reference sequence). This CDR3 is CASSLVGGTNEKLFF. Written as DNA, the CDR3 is TGTGCCAGCAGCTTGGTGGGGGGGACTAATGAAAAACTGTTTTTT. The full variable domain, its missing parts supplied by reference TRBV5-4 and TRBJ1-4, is ETGVTQSPTHLIKTRGQQVTLRCSSQSGHNTVSWYQQALGQGPQFIFQYYREEENGRGNFPPRFSGLQFPNYSSELNVNALELDDSALYLCASSLVGGTNEKLFFGSGTQLSVL.

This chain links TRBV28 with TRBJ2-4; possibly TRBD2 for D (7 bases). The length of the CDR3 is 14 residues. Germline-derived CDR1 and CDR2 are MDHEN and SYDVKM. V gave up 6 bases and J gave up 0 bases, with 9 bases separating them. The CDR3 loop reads CASSGGRAKNIQYF. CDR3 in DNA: TGTGCCAGCAGCGGGGGGCGAGCCAAAAACATTCAGTACTTC.

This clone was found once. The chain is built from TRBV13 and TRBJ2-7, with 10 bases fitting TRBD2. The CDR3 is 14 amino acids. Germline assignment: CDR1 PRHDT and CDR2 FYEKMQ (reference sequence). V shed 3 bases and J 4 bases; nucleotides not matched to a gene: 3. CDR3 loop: CASSFDSGRYEQYF. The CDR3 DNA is TGTGCCAGCAGCTTCGATAGCGGGAGGTACGAGCAGTACTTC.

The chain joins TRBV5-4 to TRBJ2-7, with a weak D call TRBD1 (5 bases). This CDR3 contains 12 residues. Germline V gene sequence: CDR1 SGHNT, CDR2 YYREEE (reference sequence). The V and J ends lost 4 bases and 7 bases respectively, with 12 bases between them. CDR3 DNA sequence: TGTGCCAGCAGCGGCGACAGAGGAGAGCAGTACTTC. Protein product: CASSGDRGEQYF.

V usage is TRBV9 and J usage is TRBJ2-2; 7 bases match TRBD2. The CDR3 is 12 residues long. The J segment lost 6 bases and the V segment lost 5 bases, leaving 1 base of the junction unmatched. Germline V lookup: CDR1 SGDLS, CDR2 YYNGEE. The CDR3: CASRGRAGELFF. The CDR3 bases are TGTGCCAGCAGAGGGAGGGCCGGGGAGCTGTTTTTT.

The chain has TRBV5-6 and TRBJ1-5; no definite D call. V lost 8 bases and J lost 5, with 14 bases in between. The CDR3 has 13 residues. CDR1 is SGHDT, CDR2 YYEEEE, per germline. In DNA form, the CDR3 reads TGTGCCAGTAGTGAGGGCTGGGATCAGCCCCAGCATTTT. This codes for CASSEGWDQPQHF.

The CDR3: CASSSAFLTGELFF. The DNA of the CDR3 is TGTGCCAGCAGCTCGGCTTTCCTCACCGGGGAGCTGTTTTTT. The chain has TRBV5-6 and TRBJ2-2; no clear D. Trimming left V 3 bases short and J 4 bases short, with 10 bases between. CDR3 length equals 14 residues. Germline V gene sequence: CDR1 SGHDT, CDR2 YYEEEE. Full variable domain (remainder filled in from reference TRBV5-6 and TRBJ2-2): DAGVTQSPTHLIKTRGQQVTLRCSPKSGHDTVSWYQQALGQGPQFIFQYYEEEERQRGNFPDRFSGHQFPNYSSELNVNALLLGDSALYLCASSSAFLTGELFFGEGSRLTVL.